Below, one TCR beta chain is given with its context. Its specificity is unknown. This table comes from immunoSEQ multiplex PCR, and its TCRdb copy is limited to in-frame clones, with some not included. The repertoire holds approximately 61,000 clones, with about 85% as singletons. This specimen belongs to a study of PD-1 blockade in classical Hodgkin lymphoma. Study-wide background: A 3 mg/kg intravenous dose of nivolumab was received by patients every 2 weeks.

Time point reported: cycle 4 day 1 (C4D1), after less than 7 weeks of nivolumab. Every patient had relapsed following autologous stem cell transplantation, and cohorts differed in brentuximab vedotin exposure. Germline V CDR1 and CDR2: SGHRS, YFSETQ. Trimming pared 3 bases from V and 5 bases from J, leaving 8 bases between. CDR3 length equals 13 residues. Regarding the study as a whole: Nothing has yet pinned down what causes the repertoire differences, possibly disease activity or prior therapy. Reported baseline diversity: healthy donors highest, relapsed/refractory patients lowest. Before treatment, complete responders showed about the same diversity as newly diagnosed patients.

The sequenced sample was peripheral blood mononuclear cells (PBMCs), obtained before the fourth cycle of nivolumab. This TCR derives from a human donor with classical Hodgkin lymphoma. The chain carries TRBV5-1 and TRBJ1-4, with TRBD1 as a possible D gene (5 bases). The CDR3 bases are TGCGCCAGCAGCTCAACAGGCAATGAAAAACTGTTTTTT. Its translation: CASSSTGNEKLFF.